These T cell receptor beta chains were read from a single sample in a study of blood T cells in healthy people across ages. Each CDR3 protein gets one entry after TCRdb re-called the 5' RACE reads with MiXCR. There are over 1.5 million distinct CDR3 sequences in the sample; around half occur only once, and less than 2.5% lies in the top ten. Sequencing used blood. These receptors all stem from a woman aged 40 to 55 in good health. CDR3s include the opening cysteine and the closing phenylalanine or tryptophan. A D gene is named only where the DNA matches it firmly. Some rows have no size entry. The others give once, few or many, or a class for an expanded clone.

v_call	j_call	clone_size	d_call	cdr3_nt	cdr3_aa
TRBV11-2	TRBJ2-1	-	-	TGTGCCAGCACCCAGCGGCGGGGACTCTACAATGAGCAGTTCTTC	CASTQRRGLYNEQFF
TRBV28	TRBJ1-5	-	-	TGTGCCAGCAGCCCGACTCCGGTAGGGGATGTTAGCAATCAGCCCCAGCATTTT	CASSPTPVGDVSNQPQHF
TRBV20-1	TRBJ2-5	few	TRBD2	TGCAGTGCTGAGCGGGGGCAAGAGACCCAGTACTTC	CSAERGQETQYF
TRBV4-2	TRBJ2-1	few	-	TGTGCCAGCAGCCAATCAACTCCCGACAATGAGCAGTTCTTC	CASSQSTPDNEQFF
TRBV20-1	TRBJ2-7	-	TRBD2	TGCAGTGCTAGGTCGGGGGGGCCGGGAAATGAGCAGTACTTC	CSARSGGPGNEQYF
TRBV2	TRBJ2-5	few	TRBD2	TGTGCCAGCAGTGAAGCGCTTCCCGGTAGCGGGGGTTACCAAGAGACCCAGTACTTC	CASSEALPGSGGYQETQYF
TRBV3-1	TRBJ1-1	-	-	TGTGCCAGCAGCTTTAAATCGAACACTGAAGCTTTCTTT	CASSFKSNTEAFF
TRBV20-1	TRBJ2-3	-	-	TGCAGTGCTAGATTAACTGGTAGCACAGATACGCAGTATTTT	CSARLTGSTDTQYF
TRBV27	TRBJ2-7	-	TRBD2	TGTGCCAGCAGTCTAACTAGCGGGGGAAACTACGAGCAGTACTTC	CASSLTSGGNYEQYF
TRBV4-3	TRBJ2-1	-	-	TGCGCCAGCAGCCAAGCCGGGGCAGTCAGTGAGCAGTTCTTC	CASSQAGAVSEQFF
TRBV3-1	TRBJ2-1	-	-	TGTGCCAGCAGCCAAGAGGAGGAGCAGTTCTTC	CASSQEEEQFF
TRBV20-1	TRBJ2-3	few	-	TGCAGTGCTAGTCCCGGGGATACGCAGTATTTT	CSASPGDTQYF
TRBV5-1	TRBJ2-1	many	-	TGTGCCAGCAGCCCAGGGGTCAGCTCCTACAATGAGCAGTTCTTC	CASSPGVSSYNEQFF
TRBV20-1	TRBJ2-3	-	TRBD2	TGCAGTGCTAGAGATCGGGTAGCGGGAGTGGTAGATACGCAGTATTTT	CSARDRVAGVVDTQYF
TRBV6-2/TRBV6-3	TRBJ2-1	few	-	TGTGCCAGTACCCAGACTTATTCCTACAATGAGCAGTTCTTC	CASTQTYSYNEQFF
TRBV20-1	TRBJ2-3	-	-	TGCAGTGCTAGAGATCGGCGTGTTCATACGCAGTATTTT	CSARDRRVHTQYF
TRBV3-1	TRBJ1-4	-	-	TGTGCCAGCAGACCTCAATCGGGGACCGAAAAACTGTTTTTT	CASRPQSGTEKLFF
TRBV18	TRBJ2-5	-	TRBD1	TGTGCCAGCGCAGACAGGGTTCAAGAGACCCAGTACTTC	CASADRVQETQYF
TRBV5-6	TRBJ2-7	-	-	TGTGCCAGCATCCCGTCGGAGGGCTACGAGCAGTACTTC	CASIPSEGYEQYF
TRBV6-1	TRBJ2-4	few	-	TGTGCCAGCAGTGAAGTATGGAGACTTCAGTACTTC	CASSEVWRLQYF
TRBV11-1	TRBJ1-6	few	-	TGTGCCAGCAGCTTAGCAGGGGAGAATTCACCCCTCCACTTT	CASSLAGENSPLHF
TRBV15	TRBJ2-7	-	-	TGTGCCACCAGCAGAGGGGGACGGCTATCTAGCTCCTACGAGCAGTACTTC	CATSRGGRLSSSYEQYF
TRBV20-1	TRBJ2-4	-	-	TGCAGTGCTAGTATCGAGGGCCAGGGGCCTCCCAAAAACATTCAGTACTTC	CSASIEGQGPPKNIQYF
TRBV7-8	TRBJ2-7	-	-	TGTGCCAGCAGCTTACTCGTAGAAGGTGCCAGGGGTTACGAGCAGTACTTC	CASSLLVEGARGYEQYF
TRBV20-1	TRBJ2-1	-	-	TGCAGTGCTAGGACCGCGGGGGCCCCGAGGCAGTTCTTC	CSARTAGAPRQFF
TRBV4-3	TRBJ2-3	-	-	TGCGCCAGCAACCAAATGAAGTCAGATACGCAGTATTTT	CASNQMKSDTQYF
TRBV20-1	TRBJ1-1	once	TRBD1	TGCAGTGCTAGATCCGGACAGGGAATAGGCACTGAAGCTTTCTTT	CSARSGQGIGTEAFF
TRBV6-5	TRBJ2-4	few	-	TGTGCCAGCAGTTACTCGAGAAGTCTAAACATTCAGTACTTC	CASSYSRSLNIQYF
TRBV12-3/TRBV12-4	TRBJ2-7	-	TRBD1	TGTGCCAGCAGTTTGGCACAGGGGGCTCAGTACTTC	CASSLAQGAQYF
TRBV4-2	TRBJ2-5	-	-	TGTGCCAGCAGCCAAGATGGGCTTTCCCAAGAGACCCAGTACTTC	CASSQDGLSQETQYF
TRBV6-5	TRBJ2-1	-	-	TGTGCCAGCAGTTACTCGAGGCGGGATGAGCAGTTCTTC	CASSYSRRDEQFF
TRBV7-9	TRBJ2-5	few	-	TGTGCCAGCAGCTTAGGTTGGGGGAGAGGAGAGACCCAGTACTTC	CASSLGWGRGETQYF
TRBV27	TRBJ2-1	-	TRBD1	TGTGCCAGCAGCACAGGGGGCAGGGGTGAGCAGTTCTTC	CASSTGGRGEQFF
TRBV7-2	TRBJ2-6	-	-	TGTGCCAGCAGCCCTCGGATTGGTAGGGTCAACGTCCTGACTTTC	CASSPRIGRVNVLTF